A single sample gave rise to the 25 T cell receptor beta chains below, sequenced in a study of blood T cells in healthy people across ages. It was with a sample-barcoded 5' primer and a J-beta primer mix that a second PCR of roughly 7 to 12 cycles was run. TCRdb reanalysed the 5' RACE reads using MiXCR and keeps one entry per CDR3 protein. The sample consists of some 710,000 distinct CDR3 sequences, less than 60% of them appearing once. Source material: blood. These receptors originate from a man older than 75 in good health.

This clonotype was seen ten or more times. The gene calls are TRBV29-1 and TRBJ2-5, with 7 bases aligning to TRBD1. CDR3 length: 15 amino acids. The junction had 12 bases not matched to a gene; V was cut back by 6 bases and J by 2 bases. Germline values: CDR1 SQVTM, CDR2 ANQGSEA. Here the CDR3 reads CSVLPIRDRQETQYF. The CDR3 region has the DNA TGCAGCGTCTTACCTATCCGGGACAGACAAGAGACCCAGTACTTC.

This clonotype was seen at least ten times. A much larger clone lies a single base off, so this may be a read error. The chain combines TRBV27 with TRBJ1-5; no firm D call. The CDR3 has 13 residues. The germline V gene encodes CDR1 MNHEY and CDR2 SMNVEV (reference sequence). With 5 bases removed from V and 4 bases from J, the gap between germline ends came to 9 bases. CDR3 sequence: CASSGRRNQPQHF. The DNA of the CDR3 is TGTGCCAGCAGTGGTAGGCGAAATCAGCCCCAGCATTTT.

The chain couples TRBV7-2 to TRBJ1-2, with 7 bases aligning to TRBD1. The CDR3 totals 13 residues. Germline CDR1 SGHTA, CDR2 FQGNSA. With V trimmed by 8 bases and J by 6 bases, 9 bases remained unmatched. CDR3 DNA sequence: TGTGCCAGCCACAGACAGGGCTTAGATGGCTACACCTTC. This translates into CASHRQGLDGYTF.

To note about this clonotype: A junction boundary mismatches the germline segment, possibly from a read error. The V call is TRBV6-4, the J call TRBJ1-6; the D is unclear. This CDR3 region has 13 residues. The germline gives CDR1 MRHNA, CDR2 SNTAGT. CDR3: CASSESLGSPPHF. For the CDR3, the DNA is TGCGCCAGCAGCGAATCCCTGGGTTCACCCCCCCACTTT.

The chain links TRBV4-1 to TRBJ1-1, with D perhaps TRBD1 (5 bases). The CDR3 extends over 16 amino acids. Germline V gene sequence: CDR1 MGHRA, CDR2 YSYEKL. The V end lost 1 base, the J end lost 1 base, and 13 bases lay between the germline ends. The CDR3 bases are TGCGCCAGCAGCCAAGGGAGTAGACAGTGGAACACTGAAGCTTTCTTT. This codes for CASSQGSRQWNTEAFF.

The chain is built from TRBV20-1 and TRBJ1-1, with D possibly TRBD1 on 5 matching bases. Trimming took off 0 bases at V and 4 bases at J, with 9 bases between the two ends. Germline V gene lookup returns CDR1 DFQATT and CDR2 SNEGSKA (reference sequence). The CDR3 runs 13 residues. The DNA for the CDR3 is TGCAGTGCTAGAGATCTTAGGGGCACTGAAGCTTTCTTT. It codes for CSARDLRGTEAFF.

This clonotype appeared a few times. J is TRBJ2-3 and V is TRBV2; 7 nucleotides agree with TRBD1. Germline CDR1 reads SNHLY; CDR2 reads FYNNEI. V shed 4 bases, J shed 5 bases, and the junction held 6 bases outside the gene matches. The CDR3 has 14 residues. Here the CDR3 DNA reads TGTGCCAGCAGTGGACAGGGTTTCATAGATACGCAGTATTTT. It translates to CASSGQGFIDTQYF.

This clonotype was seen a handful of times. The J gene is TRBJ2-7, the V gene TRBV12-3 or TRBV12-4, with 7 bases matching TRBD1. The CDR3 contains 14 residues. Unmatched junction bases numbered 9, after V lost 3 bases and J lost 7 bases. CDR3 region: CASSLRGQSNEQYF. CDR3 in DNA: TGTGCCAGCAGTTTGAGGGGGCAGAGCAATGAGCAGTACTTC.

This clonotype was detected many times. This chain links TRBV12-3 or TRBV12-4 with TRBJ2-1, with D perhaps TRBD1 (6 bases). Trimming shortened V by 5 bases and J by 4 bases, and 12 bases separated the two germline ends. The CDR3 sequence is 14 residues long. The CDR3: CASSDRDKYNEQFF. CDR3 nucleotides: TGTGCCAGCAGTGACCGGGACAAATACAATGAGCAGTTCTTC.

There are many counts of this clonotype. The rearrangement uses TRBV29-1 and TRBJ2-3, with D tentatively TRBD1 (6 bases). The V end was cut by 6 bases, the J end by 2 bases, with 9 bases between. CDR3 length equals 12 residues. Germline V gives CDR1 SQVTM, CDR2 ANQGSEA. The CDR3 coding sequence is TGCAGCGTGGGGACACCCACAGATACGCAGTATTTT. Protein: CSVGTPTDTQYF.

With regard to this clonotype: A read error is possible here, since a much larger clone lies one base away. The V gene is TRBV29-1, the J gene TRBJ2-1; the D gene is possibly TRBD2 (5 bases). The CDR3 length is 13 residues. CDR1 and CDR2 from the germline V gene are SQVTM and ANQGSEA. CDR3 nucleotides: TGCAGCGCAGATGTAGCGCACTACAGTGAGCAGTTCTTC. Protein: CSADVAHYSEQFF.

This clonotype was seen a handful of times. The chain combines TRBV12-3 or TRBV12-4 with TRBJ2-3; D remains ambiguous. The CDR3 is 15 residues long. V was pared by 6 bases and J by 3 bases, with 16 bases between. Here the CDR3 reads CASSPLGGWTDTQYF. In DNA form, the CDR3 reads TGTGCCAGCAGCCCCCTAGGCGGATGGACAGATACGCAGTATTTT.

The chain combines TRBV10-3 with TRBJ2-1, with 11 bases aligning to TRBD2. The ends lost 2 bases at V and 9 bases at J; junction bases unmatched: 15. This CDR3 region has 18 residues. The germline V gene encodes CDR1 ENHRY and CDR2 SYGVKD. DNA for the CDR3: TGTGCCATCAGTGAGACCTCGAGGGGGGCCGGGACTAGCGGTGAGCAGTTCTTC. Amino acids: CAISETSRGAGTSGEQFF.

This clonotype came up many times. This chain uses TRBV7-2 with TRBJ2-3; D possibly corresponds to TRBD2 (6 bases). The germline gives CDR1 SGHTA, CDR2 FQGNSA. The CDR3 is 14 residues long. V lost 4 bases and J 6 bases, leaving 14 bases between the germline ends. CDR3 bases: TGTGCCAGCAGCTCTAGCGCTGGAGTGGATACGCAGTATTTT. Protein: CASSSSAGVDTQYF.

The rearrangement joins TRBV5-5 to TRBJ1-2, with unresolved D. The germline V gene has CDR1 SGHKS and CDR2 YYEKEE (reference sequence). This CDR3 region has 14 residues. Trimming shortened V by 4 bases and J by 3 bases, and 13 bases separated the two germline ends. The CDR3 DNA sequence: TGTGCCAGCAGCGTGGGAGAGGGCTACTATGGCTACACCTTC. Protein sequence: CASSVGEGYYGYTF.

This clonotype came up once. The chain carries TRBV20-1 and TRBJ2-3; 13 bases agree with TRBD2. V was clipped by 6 bases and J by 10 bases; unmatched bases: 10. The CDR3 contains 14 residues. The V gene's germline CDR1 is DFQATT and CDR2 SNEGSKA (reference sequence). The CDR3 protein is CSAWTSGRSDAQYF. The CDR3, as DNA: TGCAGTGCATGGACTAGCGGGAGATCGGATGCGCAGTATTTT.

The CDR3 coding sequence is TGTGCCAGCAGTTACAAACTAGCCGCCGGGGAGCTGTTTTTT. It encodes CASSYKLAAGELFF. V usage is TRBV6-5 and J usage is TRBJ2-2, with D possibly being TRBD2 (6 bases). The V end was cut by 2 bases, the J end by 6 bases, with 10 bases between. The CDR3 is 14 amino acids. The germline gives CDR1 MNHEY, CDR2 SVGAGI.

The rearrangement links TRBV28 to TRBJ2-7; tentatively, D is TRBD2 (6 bases). Germline V gives CDR1 MDHEN, CDR2 SYDVKM. The CDR3 has 17 residues. Trimming took off 3 bases at V and 2 bases at J, with 20 bases between the two ends. The CDR3 DNA sequence: TGTGCCAGCAGTTTTGCCATAGGGGATGGGGGGACCTACGAGCAGTACTTC. Translation gives CASSFAIGDGGTYEQYF.

The chain carries TRBV20-1 and TRBJ2-7; tentative D call: TRBD1 (5 bases). The V gene's germline CDR1 is DFQATT and CDR2 SNEGSKA (reference sequence). There are 16 residues in the CDR3. With 0 bases removed from V and 3 bases from J, the gap between germline ends came to 18 bases. The chain's CDR3 is CSARETPRVARYEQYF. CDR3 DNA: TGCAGTGCTAGAGAGACTCCCAGGGTGGCCCGCTACGAGCAGTACTTC.

This clonotype was counted between two and nine times. The chain joins TRBV2 to TRBJ2-1, with 7 bases identical to TRBD1. The CDR3 has 15 amino acids. V lost 6 bases to trimming and J lost 0 bases; unmatched junction nucleotides: 5. In germline, CDR1 is SNHLY, CDR2 FYNNEI. This CDR3 reads CASRDRRSSYNEQFF. CDR3 sequence (DNA): TGTGCCAGCAGGGACAGGAGGAGCTCCTACAATGAGCAGTTCTTC.

The chain links TRBV14 to TRBJ2-5, with TRBD2 matching 8 bases. Germline lookup yields CDR1 SGHDN and CDR2 FVKESK. The J segment lost 0 bases and the V segment lost 4 bases, leaving 10 bases of the junction unmatched. This CDR3 has 17 amino acids. The CDR3 sequence: CASSPSGVAGNQETQYF. CDR3 in DNA: TGTGCCAGCAGCCCCTCAGGGGTAGCGGGGAACCAAGAGACCCAGTACTTC.

As regards this clonotype: Given a much more abundant clone one base away, this may be a read error. This chain connects TRBV7-2 to TRBJ2-3; 13 bases map to TRBD2. The V gene's germline CDR1 is SGHTA and CDR2 FQGNSA. The CDR3 covers 14 residues. The ends lost 10 bases at V and 7 bases at J; junction bases unmatched: 8. CDR3 region: CANTQGTSGNTQYF. CDR3 in DNA: TGTGCCAACACCCAAGGGACTAGCGGGAATACGCAGTATTTT.

The table lists this clonotype with a few counts. V usage is TRBV20-1 and J usage is TRBJ2-5; D perhaps matches TRBD1 (6 bases). V lost 2 bases to trimming and J lost 3 bases, with 16 bases between them. This CDR3 contains 15 residues. CDR1 and CDR2 from the germline V gene are DFQATT and SNEGSKA (reference sequence). CDR3 bases: TGCAGTGCTAGAACCCCCTGGGCAGGGGAAGAGACCCAGTACTTC. This encodes CSARTPWAGEETQYF.

This chain links TRBV5-1 with TRBJ2-3, with 7 bases fitting TRBD1. From germline, CDR1 is SGHRS and CDR2 YFSETQ. J gave up 5 bases and V 0 bases, and 9 bases lay outside the gene matches. The CDR3 consists of 16 residues. The CDR3 DNA is TGCGCCAGCAGCTTGGACCAGGGGGATCTTGTAGATACGCAGTATTTT. Its translation: CASSLDQGDLVDTQYF.

CDR3 sequence: CASSFSEAFF. The CDR3 coding sequence is TGTGCCAGCAGTTTTTCTGAAGCTTTCTTT. The chain links TRBV12-3 or TRBV12-4 to TRBJ1-1; D is unclear. Trimming removed 3 bases at V and 6 bases at J, with 2 bases between. This CDR3 region has 10 residues.